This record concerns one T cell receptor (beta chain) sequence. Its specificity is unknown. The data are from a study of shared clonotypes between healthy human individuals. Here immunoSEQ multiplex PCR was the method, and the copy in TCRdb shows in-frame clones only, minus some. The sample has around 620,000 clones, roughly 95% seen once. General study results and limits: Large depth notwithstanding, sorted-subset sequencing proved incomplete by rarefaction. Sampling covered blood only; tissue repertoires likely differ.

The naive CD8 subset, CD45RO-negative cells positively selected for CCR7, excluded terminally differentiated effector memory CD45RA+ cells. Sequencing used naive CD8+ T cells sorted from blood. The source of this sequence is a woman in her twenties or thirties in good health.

In DNA, the CDR3 is TGCAGCGCGGTCAGAGGGTTGAACACTGAAGCTTTCTTT. Its translation: CSAVRGLNTEAFF. The chain links TRBV29-1 to TRBJ1-1; D unresolved. Trimming stripped 7 bases from V and 0 bases from J, with 12 bases between. The CDR3 covers 13 residues. Germline CDR1 and CDR2: SQVTM and ANQGSEA.